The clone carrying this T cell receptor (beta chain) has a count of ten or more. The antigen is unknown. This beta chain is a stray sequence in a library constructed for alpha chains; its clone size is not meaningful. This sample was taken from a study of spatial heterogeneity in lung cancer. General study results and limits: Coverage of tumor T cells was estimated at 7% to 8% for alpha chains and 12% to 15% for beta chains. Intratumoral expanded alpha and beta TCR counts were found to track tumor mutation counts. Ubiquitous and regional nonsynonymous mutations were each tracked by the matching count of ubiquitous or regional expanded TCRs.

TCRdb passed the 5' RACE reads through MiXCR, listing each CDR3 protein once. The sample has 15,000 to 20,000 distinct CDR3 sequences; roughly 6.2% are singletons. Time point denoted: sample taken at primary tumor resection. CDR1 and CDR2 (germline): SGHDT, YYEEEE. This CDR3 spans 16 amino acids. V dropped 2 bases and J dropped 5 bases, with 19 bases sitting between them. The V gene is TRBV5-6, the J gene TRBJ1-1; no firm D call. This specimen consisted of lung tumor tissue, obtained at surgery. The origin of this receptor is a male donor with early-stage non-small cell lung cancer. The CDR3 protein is CASSLGSGLPGTEAFF. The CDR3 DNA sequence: TGTGCCAGCAGCTTAGGGTCCGGGCTCCCCGGAACTGAAGCTTTCTTT.